A single sample gave rise to the 9 T cell receptor beta chains below, sequenced in a study of blood T cell repertoires in COVID-19. The protocol was immunoSEQ multiplex PCR, while the TCRdb copy is restricted to in-frame clones and leaves out a portion. The sample lists more than 300,000 clones, roughly 91% occurring once. Input material: peripheral blood. The receptors come from a woman in her 30s with COVID-19, enrolled during active disease.

This chain links TRBV5-1 with TRBJ1-3; unclear D gene. The germline V gene has CDR1 SGHRS and CDR2 YFSETQ. The ends were cut back, 0 bases at V and 3 bases at J, with 10 bases in the middle. CDR3 length equals 15 residues. DNA for the CDR3: TGCGCCAGCAGCTTGGGGGATAGCGGTGGAAACACCATATATTTT. Protein product: CASSLGDSGGNTIYF.

The chain links TRBV30 to TRBJ2-3, with 7 bases that match TRBD1. With V trimmed by 0 bases and J by 2 bases, 5 bases remained unmatched. CDR1 GTSNPN and CDR2 SVGIG come from the germline V gene (reference sequence). The CDR3 totals 15 residues. The CDR3 sequence: CAWSVKGADTDTQYF. The CDR3 coding sequence is TGTGCCTGGAGTGTAAAGGGGGCGGACACAGATACGCAGTATTTT.

The CDR3 nucleotides are TGTGCCAGCGAGGGGACAAATGTCTATGGCTACACCTTC. Translation gives CASEGTNVYGYTF. The chain links TRBV7-9 to TRBJ1-2; D may be TRBD1 (6 bases). V gave up 8 bases and J gave up 4 bases, with 14 bases separating them. CDR1 is SEHNR and CDR2 is FQNEAQ in the germline V gene (reference sequence). There are 13 residues in the CDR3.

This clone was counted a few times. The J gene is TRBJ1-4, the V gene TRBV18, with D possibly TRBD1 on 5 matching bases. The V end lost 5 bases, the J end lost 7 bases, and 14 bases lay between the germline ends. This CDR3 is built from 14 residues. CDR1 is KGHSH, CDR2 LQKENI, per germline. CDR3 sequence reads: CASSKQAKVEKLFF. DNA for the CDR3: TGTGCCAGCTCAAAACAGGCAAAGGTTGAAAAACTGTTTTTT.

The rearrangement links TRBV5-1 to TRBJ1-1; D unclear. Trimming stripped 0 bases from V and 1 base from J, with 10 bases between. Germline assignment: CDR1 SGHRS and CDR2 YFSETQ. CDR3 length: 15 amino acids. The CDR3 DNA follows: TGCGCCAGCAGCTTGGCCCCGGGGAAGAACACTGAAGCTTTCTTT. The encoded protein is CASSLAPGKNTEAFF.

The chain combines TRBV5-6 with TRBJ2-1; D may be TRBD1 (6 bases). V lost 4 bases and J 10 bases, leaving 21 bases between the germline ends. The CDR3 runs to 15 residues. Germline values: CDR1 SGHDT, CDR2 YYEEEE. The CDR3 DNA follows: TGTGCCAGCAGCGACCACGCGTACAGGGCAAGCGAGCAGTTCTTC. This encodes CASSDHAYRASEQFF.

This rearrangement joins TRBV19 to TRBJ1-5; D is unclear. V was clipped by 5 bases and J by 1 base, with 12 bases between them. The CDR3 runs 15 residues. Per the germline V gene, CDR1 is LNHDA and CDR2 is SQIVND (reference sequence). CDR3 nucleotides: TGTGCCAGTAGTTTTGGCAGATGGAGCAATCAGCCCCAGCATTTT. It is translated as CASSFGRWSNQPQHF.

The J gene is TRBJ2-1, the V gene TRBV19; 9 nucleotides agree with TRBD2. The CDR3 loop spans 17 amino acids. With 6 bases clipped from V and 9 bases from J, the junction kept 18 bases outside the gene matches. Germline CDR1 LNHDA, CDR2 SQIVND (reference sequence). CDR3 in DNA: TGTGCCAGTAGCCTCCCCAATATCGCGGGGGGGCAGGGTGAGCAGTTCTTC. Encoded protein: CASSLPNIAGGQGEQFF.

The DNA of the CDR3 is TGTGCCAGCAGCCAAGTCAGGGGGATTAACTATGGCTACACCTTC. This encodes CASSQVRGINYGYTF. The gene calls are TRBV4-2 and TRBJ1-2; TRBD1 matches 7 bases. J was trimmed by 1 base and V by 1 base; bases with no gene match: 3. CDR3 length: 15 amino acids. Germline-derived CDR1 and CDR2 are LGHNA and YNFKEQ.